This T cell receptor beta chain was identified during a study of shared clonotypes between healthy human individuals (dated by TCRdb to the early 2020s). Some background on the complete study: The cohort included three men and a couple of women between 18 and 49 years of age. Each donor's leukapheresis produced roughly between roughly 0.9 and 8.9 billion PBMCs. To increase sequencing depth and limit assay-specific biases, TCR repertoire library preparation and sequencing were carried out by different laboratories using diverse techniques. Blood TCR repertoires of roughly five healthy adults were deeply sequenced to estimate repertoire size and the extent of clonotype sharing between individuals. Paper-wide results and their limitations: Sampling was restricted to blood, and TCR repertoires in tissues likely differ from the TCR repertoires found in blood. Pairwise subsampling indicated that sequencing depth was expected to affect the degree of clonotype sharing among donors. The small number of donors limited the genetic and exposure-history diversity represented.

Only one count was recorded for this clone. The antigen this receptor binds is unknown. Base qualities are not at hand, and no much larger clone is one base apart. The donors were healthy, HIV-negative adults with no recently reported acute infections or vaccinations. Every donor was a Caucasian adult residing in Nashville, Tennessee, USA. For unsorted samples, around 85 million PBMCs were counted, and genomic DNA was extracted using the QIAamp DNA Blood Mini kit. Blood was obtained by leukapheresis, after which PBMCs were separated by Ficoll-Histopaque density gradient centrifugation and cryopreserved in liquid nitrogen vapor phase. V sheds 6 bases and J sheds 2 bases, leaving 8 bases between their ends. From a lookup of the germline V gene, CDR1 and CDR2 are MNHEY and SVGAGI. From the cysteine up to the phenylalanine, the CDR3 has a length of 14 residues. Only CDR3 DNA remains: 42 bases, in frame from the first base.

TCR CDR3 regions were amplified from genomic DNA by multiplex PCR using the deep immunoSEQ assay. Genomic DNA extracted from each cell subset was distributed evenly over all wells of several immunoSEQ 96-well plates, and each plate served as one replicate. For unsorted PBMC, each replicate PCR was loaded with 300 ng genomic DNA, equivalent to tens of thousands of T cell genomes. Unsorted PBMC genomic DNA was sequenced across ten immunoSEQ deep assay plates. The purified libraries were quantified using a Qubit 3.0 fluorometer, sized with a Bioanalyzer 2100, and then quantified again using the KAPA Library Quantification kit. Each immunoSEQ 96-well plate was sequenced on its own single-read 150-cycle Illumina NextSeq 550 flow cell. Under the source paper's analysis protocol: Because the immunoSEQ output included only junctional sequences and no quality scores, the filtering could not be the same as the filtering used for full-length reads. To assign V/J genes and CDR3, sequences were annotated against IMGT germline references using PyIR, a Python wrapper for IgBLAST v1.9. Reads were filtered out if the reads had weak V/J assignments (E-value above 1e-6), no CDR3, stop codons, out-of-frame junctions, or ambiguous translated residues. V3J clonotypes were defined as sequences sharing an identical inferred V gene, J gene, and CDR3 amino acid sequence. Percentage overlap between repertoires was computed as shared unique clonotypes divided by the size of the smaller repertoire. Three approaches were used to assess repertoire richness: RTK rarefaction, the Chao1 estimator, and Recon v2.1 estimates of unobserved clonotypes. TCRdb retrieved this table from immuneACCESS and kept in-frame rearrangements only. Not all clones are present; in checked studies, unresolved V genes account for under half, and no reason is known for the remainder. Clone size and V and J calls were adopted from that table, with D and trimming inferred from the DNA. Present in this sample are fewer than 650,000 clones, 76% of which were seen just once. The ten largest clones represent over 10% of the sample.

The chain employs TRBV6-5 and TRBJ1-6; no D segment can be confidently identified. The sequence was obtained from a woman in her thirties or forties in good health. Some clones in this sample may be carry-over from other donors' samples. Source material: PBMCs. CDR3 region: CASSRSTYNSPLHF. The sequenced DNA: TGTGCCAGCAGCCGAAGCACCTATAATTCACCCCTCCACTTT.